This T cell receptor (beta chain) derives from a study of T cells in Graves' hyperthyroidism and ophthalmopathy. Study overall: Peripheral blood draws took place at initial diagnosis, ahead of any treatment. Whole-study results and caveats: In simple terms, a model built on 13 V-J features told ophthalmopathy apart from stable hyperthyroidism. The model identified upcoming ophthalmopathy a median approximately six months ahead of onset. Blood also held most thyroid clonotypes expanded beyond 0.001.

About this clonotype itself: Its antigen is as yet unknown.

Amplified regions were TCR beta CDR3 sequences from RNA transcripts. The TCR CDR3 was amplified in a first-round RT-PCR using the HTBI primer set. TCRdb analysed the multiplex PCR reads with MiXCR anew, one entry per CDR3 protein. The table includes 300,000 to 450,000 distinct CDR3 sequences, roughly 15% detected once. This CDR3 is 14 amino acids long. V was clipped by 2 bases and J by 6 bases; unmatched bases: 2. The germline gives CDR1 MDHEN, CDR2 SYDVKM. The chain uses TRBV28 and TRBJ2-7, with 12 bases fitting TRBD1. The sequence was collected from a woman in her 30s with Graves' ophthalmopathy. Sequencing was performed on blood. The CDR3: CASSLRDRGLEQYF. The CDR3 bases are TGTGCCAGCAGTTTACGGGACAGGGGGCTCGAGCAGTACTTC.